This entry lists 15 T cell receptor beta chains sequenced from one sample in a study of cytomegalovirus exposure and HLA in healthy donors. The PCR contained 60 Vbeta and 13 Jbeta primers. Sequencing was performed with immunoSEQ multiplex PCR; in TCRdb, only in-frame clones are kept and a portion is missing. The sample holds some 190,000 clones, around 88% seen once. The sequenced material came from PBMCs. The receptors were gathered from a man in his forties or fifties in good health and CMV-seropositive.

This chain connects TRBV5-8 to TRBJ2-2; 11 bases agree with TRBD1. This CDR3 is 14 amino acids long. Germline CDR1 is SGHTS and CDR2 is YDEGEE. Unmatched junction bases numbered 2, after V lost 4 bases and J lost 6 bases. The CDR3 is CASSKGQGAGELFF. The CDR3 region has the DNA TGTGCCAGCAGCAAGGGACAGGGGGCCGGGGAGCTGTTTTTT.

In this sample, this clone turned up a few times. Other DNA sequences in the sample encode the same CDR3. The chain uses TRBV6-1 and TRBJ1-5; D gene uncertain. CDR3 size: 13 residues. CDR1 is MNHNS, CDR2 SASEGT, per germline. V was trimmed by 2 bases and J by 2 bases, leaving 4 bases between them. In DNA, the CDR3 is TGTGCCAGCAGTGAATCTGGCAATCAGCCCCAGCATTTT. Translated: CASSESGNQPQHF.

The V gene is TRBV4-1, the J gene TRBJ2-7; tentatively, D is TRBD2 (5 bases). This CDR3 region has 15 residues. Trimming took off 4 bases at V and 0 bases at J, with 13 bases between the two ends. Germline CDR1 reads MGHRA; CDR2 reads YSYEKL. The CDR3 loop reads CASSRLDLNSYEQYF. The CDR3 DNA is TGCGCCAGCAGCCGCTTGGACTTGAACTCCTACGAGCAGTACTTC.

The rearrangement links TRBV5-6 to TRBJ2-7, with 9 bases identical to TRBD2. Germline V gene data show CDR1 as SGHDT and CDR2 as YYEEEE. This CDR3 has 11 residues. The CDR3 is CASSGDSGRTV. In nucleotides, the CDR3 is TGTGCCAGCAGCGGTGATAGCGGGAGAACTGTC.

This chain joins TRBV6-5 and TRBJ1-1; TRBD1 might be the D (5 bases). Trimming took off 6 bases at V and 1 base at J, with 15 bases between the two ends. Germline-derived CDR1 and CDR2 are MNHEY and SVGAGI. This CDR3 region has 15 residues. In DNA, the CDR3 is TGTGCCAGCAGGTACCATGGGGCCGCGAACACTGAAGCTTTCTTT. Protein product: CASRYHGAANTEAFF.

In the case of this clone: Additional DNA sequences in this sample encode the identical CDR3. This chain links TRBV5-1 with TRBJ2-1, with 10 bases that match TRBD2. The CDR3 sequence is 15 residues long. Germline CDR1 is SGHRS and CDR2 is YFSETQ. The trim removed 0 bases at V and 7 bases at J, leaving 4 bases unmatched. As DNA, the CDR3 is TGCGCCAGCAGCTTGGGAGCGGGAGGGGTAAATGAGCAGTTCTTC. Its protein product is CASSLGAGGVNEQFF.

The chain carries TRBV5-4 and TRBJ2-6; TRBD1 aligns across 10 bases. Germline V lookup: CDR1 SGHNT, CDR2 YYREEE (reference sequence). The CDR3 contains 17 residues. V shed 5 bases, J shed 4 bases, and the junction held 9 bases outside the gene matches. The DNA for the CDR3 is TGTGCCAGCAGTCACCGGGACAGGGGCGCAGGGGCCAACGTCCTGACTTTC. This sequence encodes CASSHRDRGAGANVLTF. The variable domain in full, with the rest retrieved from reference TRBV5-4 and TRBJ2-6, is ETGVTQSPTHLIKTRGQQVTLRCSSQSGHNTVSWYQQALGQGPQFIFQYYREEENGRGNFPPRFSGLQFPNYSSELNVNALELDDSALYLCASSHRDRGAGANVLTFGAGSRLTVL.

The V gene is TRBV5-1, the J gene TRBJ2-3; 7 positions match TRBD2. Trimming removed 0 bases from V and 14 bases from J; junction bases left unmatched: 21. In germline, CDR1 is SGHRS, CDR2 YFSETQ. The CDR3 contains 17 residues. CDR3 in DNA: TGCGCCAGCAGCTTGGCCGGGGATCGGCTAGCGGAGGGCATTGGGTATTTT. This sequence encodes CASSLAGDRLAEGIGYF.

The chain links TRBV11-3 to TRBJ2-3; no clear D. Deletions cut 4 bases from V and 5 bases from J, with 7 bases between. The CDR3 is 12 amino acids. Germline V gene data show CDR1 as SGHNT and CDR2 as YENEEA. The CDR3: CASSSSRDTQYF. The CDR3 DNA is TGTGCCAGCAGCTCCTCCCGAGATACGCAGTATTTT. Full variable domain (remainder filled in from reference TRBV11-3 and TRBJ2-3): EAGVVQSPRYKIIEKKQPVAFWCNPISGHNTLYWYLQNLGQGPELLIRYENEEAVDDSQLPKDRFSAERLKGVDSTLKIQPAELGDSAVYLCASSSSRDTQYFGPGTRLTVL.

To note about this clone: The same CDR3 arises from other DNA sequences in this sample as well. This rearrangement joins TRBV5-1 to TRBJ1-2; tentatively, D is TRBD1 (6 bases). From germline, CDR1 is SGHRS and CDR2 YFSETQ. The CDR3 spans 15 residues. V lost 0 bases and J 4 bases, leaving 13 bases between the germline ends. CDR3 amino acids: CASSLDGGAGYGYTF. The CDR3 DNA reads TGCGCCAGCAGCTTGGATGGGGGCGCGGGCTATGGCTACACCTTC.

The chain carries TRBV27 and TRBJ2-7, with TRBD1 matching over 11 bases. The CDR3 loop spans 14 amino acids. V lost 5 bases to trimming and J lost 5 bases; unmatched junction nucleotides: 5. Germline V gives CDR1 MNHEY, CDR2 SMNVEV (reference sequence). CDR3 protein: CASSTRDRGNEQYF. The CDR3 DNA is TGTGCCAGCAGTACCCGGGACAGGGGGAACGAGCAGTACTTC.

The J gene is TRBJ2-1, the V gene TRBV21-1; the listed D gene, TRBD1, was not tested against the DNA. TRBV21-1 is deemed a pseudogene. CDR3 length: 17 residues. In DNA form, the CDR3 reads TGTGCCAGCAGCTTCCAAACCGGGACAGGGGTGTACAATGAGCAGTTCTTC. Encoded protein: CASSFQTGTGVYNEQFF.

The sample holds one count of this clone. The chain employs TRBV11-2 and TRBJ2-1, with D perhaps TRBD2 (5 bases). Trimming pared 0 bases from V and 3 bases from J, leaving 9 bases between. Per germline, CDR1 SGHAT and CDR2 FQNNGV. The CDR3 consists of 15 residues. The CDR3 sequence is CASSLEVGDYNEQFF. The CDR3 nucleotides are TGTGCCAGCAGCTTAGAGGTGGGAGACTACAATGAGCAGTTCTTC.

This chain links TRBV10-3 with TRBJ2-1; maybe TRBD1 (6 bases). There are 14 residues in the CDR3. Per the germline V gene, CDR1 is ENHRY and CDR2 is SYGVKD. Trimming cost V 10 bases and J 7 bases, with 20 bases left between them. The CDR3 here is CATLSTGTRNEQFF. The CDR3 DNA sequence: TGTGCCACTTTATCAACCGGGACACGGAATGAGCAGTTCTTC.

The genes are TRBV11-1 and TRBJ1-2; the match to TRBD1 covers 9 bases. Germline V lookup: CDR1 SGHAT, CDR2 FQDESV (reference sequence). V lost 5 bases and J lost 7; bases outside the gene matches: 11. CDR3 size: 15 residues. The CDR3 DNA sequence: TGTGCCAGCAGCGTATTTCCAGGACAGGGGTCTGGCTACACCTTC. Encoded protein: CASSVFPGQGSGYTF.